A selection of T cell receptor beta chains follows, all from one sample in a study of early T cells in non-severe SARS-CoV-2 infection. MiXCR, applied by TCRdb to the 5' RACE reads, yields one record per CDR3 protein. In the table there are 80,000 to 100,000 distinct CDR3 sequences, about an eighth of which are singletons. Sequencing was performed on whole blood. The receptors come from an adult who was a healthcare worker with PCR-confirmed SARS-CoV-2 infection or an uninfected control (not recorded which). Both conserved end residues are part of each CDR3. Fields, in order: clone size, J gene, V gene, D gene, CDR3 protein, CDR3 DNA. A D gene is named only where the DNA matches it firmly. Clone size is not always given. Where it is, it says once, few, many or a class for expanded clones.

>NA|TRBJ2-1|TRBV20-1|TRBD2
CSAPTSGVNNEQFF
TGCAGTGCTCCGACTAGCGGGGTAAACAATGAGCAGTTCTTC
>NA|TRBJ1-2|TRBV21-1|NA
CASSKGGRKITEGYTF
TGTGCCAGCAGCAAGGGGGGCAGGAAGATTACTGAGGGCTACACCTTC
>few|TRBJ2-7|TRBV5-4|NA
CASSRTEGYEQYF
TGTGCCAGCAGCAGGACAGAGGGGTACGAGCAGTACTTC
>many|TRBJ2-4|TRBV3-1|TRBD2
CASRLAGGGIQYF
TGTGCCAGCAGATTAGCGGGAGGAGGTATTCAGTACTTC
>NA|TRBJ1-1|TRBV18|NA
CASSLGAGRTEAFF
TGTGCCAGCTCACTGGGCGCAGGGAGGACTGAAGCTTTCTTT
>many|TRBJ1-1|TRBV18|TRBD1
CASSPLTRGAVEAFF
TGTGCCAGCTCCCCCCTAACCAGGGGGGCTGTTGAAGCTTTCTTT
>NA|TRBJ1-2|TRBV7-2|NA
CASSLAGVPNYGYTF
TGTGCCAGCAGCTTAGCGGGGGTGCCTAACTATGGCTACACCTTC
>few|TRBJ1-1|TRBV5-6|TRBD1
CASSSGTGGAFF
TGTGCCAGCAGCTCTGGGACAGGGGGAGCTTTCTTT
>few|TRBJ2-5|TRBV4-1|TRBD2
CASSQKPWGGRIETQYF
TGCGCCAGCAGCCAAAAACCCTGGGGCGGGAGGATCGAGACCCAGTACTTC
>few|TRBJ2-5|TRBV15|NA
CATSSLLGSGGETQYF
TGTGCCACCAGCAGCCTACTTGGGAGCGGAGGGGAGACCCAGTACTTC
>NA|TRBJ1-1|TRBV20-1|NA
CSAGILARTEAFF
TGCAGTGCTGGGATCCTCGCGAGGACTGAAGCTTTCTTT
>NA|TRBJ1-1|TRBV29-1|NA
CSALDGGTEAFF
TGCAGCGCCCTCGACGGAGGCACTGAAGCTTTCTTT
>NA|TRBJ2-5|TRBV6-5|NA
CASSYGGDQETQYF
TGTGCCAGCAGTTACGGAGGAGACCAAGAGACCCAGTACTTC
>NA|TRBJ2-7|TRBV6-5|NA
CASSYSGQYEQYF
TGTGCCAGCAGTTACTCGGGGCAGTACGAGCAGTACTTC
>few|TRBJ2-5|TRBV24-1|NA
CATSDAYFETQYF
TGTGCCACCAGTGATGCATACTTCGAGACCCAGTACTTC
>NA|TRBJ1-2|TRBV19|NA
CASSTSSNYGYTF
TGTGCCAGTAGTACGTCCTCTAACTATGGCTACACCTTC
>NA|TRBJ2-1|TRBV7-8|TRBD2
CASSLIGLADYNEQFF
TGTGCCAGCAGCTTAATTGGACTAGCTGACTACAATGAGCAGTTCTTC
>few|TRBJ2-3|TRBV14|TRBD2
CASSPNSGLNTDTQYF
TGTGCCAGCAGCCCTAATAGCGGGCTAAACACAGATACGCAGTATTTT
>NA|TRBJ2-7|TRBV29-1|TRBD1
CSVEDENRGGELYF
TGCAGCGTTGAAGATGAAAACAGGGGCGGCGAGCTGTACTTC
>NA|TRBJ2-3|TRBV19|TRBD2
CASTPLWTSGGTDTQYF
TGTGCCAGTACTCCGCTGTGGACTAGCGGGGGGACAGATACGCAGTATTTT
>NA|TRBJ2-1|TRBV25-1|NA
CASSGVRGLPYNEQFF
TGTGCCAGCAGTGGTGTCCGGGGTCTGCCCTACAATGAGCAGTTCTTC
>many|TRBJ1-5|TRBV5-5|TRBD1
CASSLTGTMGDQPQHF
TGTGCCAGCAGCCTGACAGGGACCATGGGGGATCAGCCCCAGCATTTT
>few|TRBJ2-7|TRBV3-1|NA
CASSPTRGRLIYEQYF
TGTGCCAGCAGCCCCACCCGGGGACGGCTGATCTACGAACAGTACTTC
>few|TRBJ2-3|TRBV28|TRBD2
CASSGLAGGLTRNTQYF
TGTGCCAGCAGTGGGCTAGCGGGAGGCCTAACCCGGAATACGCAGTATTTT